Listed below are T cell receptor beta chains from one sample, sequenced in a study of cytomegalovirus exposure and HLA in healthy donors. Assay: immunoSEQ multiplex PCR; the TCRdb copy retains only in-frame clones and omits some. This table holds 150,000 to 200,000 clones, 85% to 90% found once. Sequencing input: PBMCs. Every receptor here comes from a woman aged 18-29 years in good health and CMV-seronegative. CDR3s include the opening cysteine and the closing phenylalanine or tryptophan. Fields, in order: clone size, J gene, V gene, D gene, CDR3 DNA, CDR3 protein. A D gene is named only where the DNA matches it firmly. The size of a clone is reported for some rows only, either as once, few or many, or as a class for expanded clones.

clone size: .
J gene: TRBJ2-3
V gene: TRBV7-2
D gene: .
CDR3 DNA: TGTGCCAGCAGCTTATTTGGGCCCCGGGATACGCAGTATTTT
CDR3 protein: CASSLFGPRDTQYF

clone size: .
J gene: TRBJ2-5
V gene: TRBV7-2
D gene: .
CDR3 DNA: TGTGCCAGCAGCTTAGGACTAAGAGAGACCCAGTACTTC
CDR3 protein: CASSLGLRETQYF

clone size: .
J gene: TRBJ1-2
V gene: TRBV6-5
D gene: .
CDR3 DNA: TGTGCCAGCAGTGAGCAGGAGGGCCCCTATGGCTACACCTTC
CDR3 protein: CASSEQEGPYGYTF

clone size: .
J gene: TRBJ2-2
V gene: TRBV30
D gene: .
CDR3 DNA: TGTGCCTACAGGGCTCCCGGGGAGCTGTTTTTT
CDR3 protein: CAYRAPGELFF

clone size: .
J gene: TRBJ2-5
V gene: TRBV4-2
D gene: .
CDR3 DNA: TGTGCCAGCAGCCAAGAGTCGACTAGGCAAGAGACCCAGTACTTC
CDR3 protein: CASSQESTRQETQYF

clone size: .
J gene: TRBJ2-3
V gene: TRBV29-1
D gene: TRBD2
CDR3 DNA: TGCAGCGTCGCTGGACTAGCGGGGGGAGATACGCAGTATTTT
CDR3 protein: CSVAGLAGGDTQYF

clone size: .
J gene: TRBJ2-1
V gene: TRBV11-2
D gene: .
CDR3 DNA: TGTGCCAGCAGCTTGGGCACCTACAATGAGCAGTTCTTC
CDR3 protein: CASSLGTYNEQFF

clone size: .
J gene: TRBJ2-5
V gene: TRBV28
D gene: .
CDR3 DNA: TGTGCCAGCAGTCTAAACAGGGCCCCAGAGACCCAGTACTTC
CDR3 protein: CASSLNRAPETQYF

clone size: .
J gene: TRBJ2-1
V gene: TRBV5-1
D gene: TRBD2
CDR3 DNA: TGCGCCAGCAGCTATGGAATAGCGGGAGGGTACTACAATGAGCAGTTCTTC
CDR3 protein: CASSYGIAGGYYNEQFF

clone size: .
J gene: TRBJ2-7
V gene: TRBV7-6
D gene: TRBD2
CDR3 DNA: TGTGCCAGCAGCTTATATGAGGGAGGGCCATACGAGCAGTACTTC
CDR3 protein: CASSLYEGGPYEQYF

clone size: .
J gene: TRBJ1-2
V gene: TRBV30
D gene: .
CDR3 DNA: TGTGCCTGGACCACAGGGTATGGCTACACCTTC
CDR3 protein: CAWTTGYGYTF

clone size: .
J gene: TRBJ1-2
V gene: TRBV29-1
D gene: TRBD1
CDR3 DNA: TGCAGCGTCGCTGACAGGGGGGGCTATGGCTACACCTTC
CDR3 protein: CSVADRGGYGYTF

clone size: .
J gene: TRBJ2-5
V gene: TRBV7-6
D gene: TRBD2
CDR3 DNA: TGTGCCAGCAGCTTAACTTTACTAGCGGGGGTAGGGGAGGCCCAGTACTTC
CDR3 protein: CASSLTLLAGVGEAQYF

clone size: .
J gene: TRBJ1-4
V gene: TRBV6-6
D gene: .
CDR3 DNA: TGTGCCAGCAACTTCGGGGGGGGACGGGTTGAAAAACTGTTTTTT
CDR3 protein: CASNFGGGRVEKLFF

clone size: few
J gene: TRBJ1-2
V gene: TRBV6-1
D gene: TRBD1
CDR3 DNA: TGTGCCAGCAGTGACGGTGGGGACAGCCTCTATGGCTACACCTTC
CDR3 protein: CASSDGGDSLYGYTF

clone size: .
J gene: TRBJ2-7
V gene: TRBV5-5
D gene: .
CDR3 DNA: TGTGCCAGCAGCCGGTACCAGGGTCCCAACGAGCAGTACTTC
CDR3 protein: CASSRYQGPNEQYF

clone size: .
J gene: TRBJ2-3
V gene: TRBV28
D gene: .
CDR3 DNA: TGTGCCAGCTTTCCCCCCGGGGGAGTAGATACGCAGTATTTT
CDR3 protein: CASFPPGGVDTQYF

clone size: .
J gene: TRBJ2-7
V gene: TRBV5-6
D gene: TRBD2
CDR3 DNA: TGTGCCAGCAGCTTGCCGAGGACTAGCGGAGGCTCCTACGAGCAGTACTTC
CDR3 protein: CASSLPRTSGGSYEQYF

clone size: .
J gene: TRBJ1-5
V gene: TRBV7-6
D gene: .
CDR3 DNA: TGTGCCAGCAGCCTTGCCGACGGAGGCAATCAGCCCCAGCATTTT
CDR3 protein: CASSLADGGNQPQHF

clone size: .
J gene: TRBJ2-6
V gene: TRBV28
D gene: .
CDR3 DNA: TGTGCCAGCAAGTCTGGGGCGGATGGGGCCAACGTCCTGACTTTC
CDR3 protein: CASKSGADGANVLTF

clone size: .
J gene: TRBJ1-1
V gene: TRBV5-5
D gene: TRBD1
CDR3 DNA: TGTGCCAGCAGCCGGACAGGGGACACTGAAGCTTTCTTT
CDR3 protein: CASSRTGDTEAFF

clone size: .
J gene: TRBJ2-5
V gene: TRBV7-9
D gene: .
CDR3 DNA: TGTGCCAGCAGCTTAGGTCTTAGGGGCGAGGAGACCCAGTACTTC
CDR3 protein: CASSLGLRGEETQYF

clone size: .
J gene: TRBJ2-7
V gene: TRBV29-1
D gene: .
CDR3 DNA: TGCAGCGTTGAAGCGACAAATGCAGGTTACGAGCAGTACTTC
CDR3 protein: CSVEATNAGYEQYF

clone size: .
J gene: TRBJ2-1
V gene: TRBV19
D gene: TRBD2
CDR3 DNA: TGTGCCAGTAGTATACTAGCGGGAGGAGTTGGCGACAATGAGCAGTTCTTC
CDR3 protein: CASSILAGGVGDNEQFF

clone size: .
J gene: TRBJ2-2
V gene: TRBV5-6
D gene: .
CDR3 DNA: TGTGCCAGCAGCTCCCCCAGGGACACCGGGGAGCTGTTTTTT
CDR3 protein: CASSSPRDTGELFF

clone size: .
J gene: TRBJ2-7
V gene: TRBV7-9
D gene: .
CDR3 DNA: TGTGCCAGCAGCAGACAGACCTACGAGCAGTACTTC
CDR3 protein: CASSRQTYEQYF

clone size: once
J gene: TRBJ1-4
V gene: TRBV6-6
D gene: .
CDR3 DNA: TGTGCCAGCAGCAAACAGGGCTGGGCTAATGAAAAACTGTTTTTT
CDR3 protein: CASSKQGWANEKLFF

clone size: .
J gene: TRBJ2-3
V gene: TRBV27
D gene: TRBD2
CDR3 DNA: TGTGCCAGCAGTTTACCAGCGGGAAGCACAGATACGCAGTATTTT
CDR3 protein: CASSLPAGSTDTQYF

clone size: .
J gene: TRBJ2-7
V gene: TRBV15
D gene: TRBD1
CDR3 DNA: TGTGCCACCGCCCGGACAGGGGTAGCGGGCGAGCAGTACTTC
CDR3 protein: CATARTGVAGEQYF

clone size: .
J gene: TRBJ1-5
V gene: TRBV30
D gene: TRBD1
CDR3 DNA: TGTGCCTGGAGTAAGGGGAGGACAGGTCTACAGCCCCAGCATTTT
CDR3 protein: CAWSKGRTGLQPQHF

clone size: .
J gene: TRBJ2-7
V gene: TRBV6-1
D gene: TRBD1
CDR3 DNA: TGTGCCAGCAGGCCGACAGGGGTAGACTACGAGCAGTACTTC
CDR3 protein: CASRPTGVDYEQYF

clone size: few
J gene: TRBJ2-1
V gene: TRBV7-9
D gene: .
CDR3 DNA: TGTGCCAGCACCTTTGGGGCCGGGGGATTAATCTACAATGAGCAGTTCTTC
CDR3 protein: CASTFGAGGLIYNEQFF

clone size: .
J gene: TRBJ2-1
V gene: TRBV28
D gene: TRBD2
CDR3 DNA: TGTGCCAGCAGTTTAATAGCGGGCTACTACAATGAGCAGTTCTTC
CDR3 protein: CASSLIAGYYNEQFF

clone size: .
J gene: TRBJ1-1
V gene: TRBV6-5
D gene: .
CDR3 DNA: TGTGCCAGCCTAGGATGGGGGGACACTGAAGCTTTCTTT
CDR3 protein: CASLGWGDTEAFF

clone size: .
J gene: TRBJ2-3
V gene: TRBV14
D gene: .
CDR3 DNA: TGTGCCAGCAGCCCGTTCACAGATACGCAGTATTTT
CDR3 protein: CASSPFTDTQYF

clone size: .
J gene: TRBJ2-5
V gene: TRBV7-9
D gene: .
CDR3 DNA: TGTGCCAGCAGCTTAGTGATCAAGGGTGGAGGTCAGGAGACCCAGTACTTC
CDR3 protein: CASSLVIKGGGQETQYF

clone size: .
J gene: TRBJ2-1
V gene: TRBV7-6
D gene: TRBD2
CDR3 DNA: TGTGCCAGCAGCCCAGACCGGGACTACCGCTACAATGAGCAGTTCTTC
CDR3 protein: CASSPDRDYRYNEQFF

clone size: .
J gene: TRBJ2-6
V gene: TRBV5-4
D gene: .
CDR3 DNA: TGTGCCAGCATCCCCGACTTCTCTGGGGCCAACGTCCTGACTTTC
CDR3 protein: CASIPDFSGANVLTF

clone size: .
J gene: TRBJ1-6
V gene: TRBV7-2
D gene: TRBD1
CDR3 DNA: TGTGCCAGCAGCCGTCCCCAGCAGGGGGTCTATAATTCACCCCTCCACTTT
CDR3 protein: CASSRPQQGVYNSPLHF

clone size: .
J gene: TRBJ2-1
V gene: TRBV27
D gene: .
CDR3 DNA: TGTGCCAGCAGTTACCCCGGACTCTACAATGAGCAGTTCTTC
CDR3 protein: CASSYPGLYNEQFF

clone size: .
J gene: TRBJ2-3
V gene: TRBV7-2
D gene: .
CDR3 DNA: TGTGCCAGCAGCCCCATCACCTCGACAGGCCCCACAGATACGCAGTATTTT
CDR3 protein: CASSPITSTGPTDTQYF